This entry lists 20 T cell receptor beta chains sequenced from one sample in a study of CD8 T cells in ankylosing spondylitis. General study results and limits: Several highly homologous variants made up a TCR beta motif, and this motif appeared characteristic of ankylosing spondylitis blood.

One entry per CDR3 protein results from TCRdb running MiXCR on the 5' RACE reads. Of 670,000 or so distinct CDR3 sequences listed, around a fifth are singletons. Antigens of these TCRs are unknown. Sequenced input: blood, either unsorted or a sorted T cell fraction (not recorded which). The receptors were sampled from a male donor with ankylosing spondylitis.

This clonotype was recorded a few times. The rearrangement joins TRBV7-9 to TRBJ2-1, with D possibly matching TRBD2 (6 bases). CDR1 SEHNR and CDR2 FQNEAQ come from the germline V gene (reference sequence). V shed 5 bases and J shed 8 bases, with 16 bases lying between them. The length of the CDR3 is 14 residues. The CDR3 region is CASSARLESHEQFF. The CDR3 region has the DNA TGTGCCAGCAGCGCTCGACTAGAATCTCATGAGCAGTTCTTC.

This clonotype was observed a handful of times. A junction end diverges from the germline sequence, so it may reflect a read error. This rearrangement joins TRBV7-9 to TRBJ1-1; D unclear. Germline V CDR1 and CDR2: SEHNR, FQNEAQ (reference sequence). The CDR3 runs 15 residues. CDR3 protein: CASSRGEHSNTEAFF. CDR3 DNA sequence: TGTGCCAGCAGCCGTGGAGAACATTCGAACACAGAAGCTTTCTTT.

The chain combines TRBV7-9 with TRBJ1-2, with D tentatively TRBD1 (5 bases). CDR1 SEHNR and CDR2 FQNEAQ come from the germline V gene (reference sequence). This CDR3 contains 16 residues. Trimming cost V 4 bases and J 8 bases, with 23 bases left between them. CDR3 loop: CASSWTERGPLWGYTF. The CDR3 nucleotides are TGTGCCAGCAGCTGGACTGAGAGGGGTCCTCTTTGGGGCTACACCTTC.

The chain carries TRBV20-1 and TRBJ2-1, with TRBD1 identical over 11 bases. V lost 6 bases to trimming and J lost 3 bases; unmatched junction nucleotides: 4. The CDR3 is 14 amino acids. Germline V gene sequence: CDR1 DFQATT, CDR2 SNEGSKA (reference sequence). CDR3 protein: CSAGDRGFYNEQFF. The DNA for the CDR3 is TGCAGTGCCGGGGACAGGGGGTTCTACAATGAGCAGTTCTTC.

The chain recombines TRBV29-1 with TRBJ2-2, with TRBD2 as a possible D gene (5 bases). V was pared by 7 bases and J by 6 bases, with 21 bases between. Germline loops: CDR1 SQVTM, CDR2 ANQGSEA. The CDR3 is 15 residues long. Here the CDR3 DNA reads TGCAGCGACGTTACTAGTAAGGGAGAAGCCGGGGAGCTGTTTTTT. It encodes CSDVTSKGEAGELFF.

The chain has TRBV6-2 or TRBV6-3 and TRBJ2-7; D not certain. The CDR3 contains 13 residues. Germline assignment: CDR1 MNHEY and CDR2 SVGEGT. Trimming removed 4 bases from V and 6 bases from J, with 13 bases in between. The CDR3 region has the DNA TGTGCCAGCAGTTTTGACCAACTACGCGAGCAGTACTTC. It codes for CASSFDQLREQYF.

The DNA of the CDR3 is TGTGCCACCAGTGATCTATCTCGTAATGAGCAGTTCTTC. This gives the protein CATSDLSRNEQFF. This chain connects TRBV24-1 to TRBJ2-1; D gene uncertain. V lost 3 bases and J 7 bases, leaving 9 bases between the germline ends. CDR3 length equals 13 residues. CDR1 is KGHDR and CDR2 is SFDVKD in the germline V gene.

The table lists this clonotype with a few counts. This chain links TRBV5-1 with TRBJ2-1, with D possibly being TRBD2 (6 bases). This CDR3 has 16 residues. Germline V gives CDR1 SGHRS, CDR2 YFSETQ. V was cut by 0 bases and J by 0 bases, with 10 bases left in between. The CDR3 loop is CASSLDPAGSYNEQFF. The DNA of the CDR3 is TGCGCCAGCAGCTTGGATCCAGCGGGCTCCTACAATGAGCAGTTCTTC.

This sequence joins TRBV12-3 or TRBV12-4 and TRBJ1-5; D ambiguous. The V end was cut by 8 bases, the J end by 4 bases, with 24 bases between. The CDR3 is made up of 17 amino acids. The CDR3 here is CASSPHIDTGGNQPQHF. The CDR3 DNA is TGTGCCAGCTCACCCCACATCGACACCGGTGGGAATCAGCCCCAGCATTTT.

This clonotype occurred many times. V gene TRBV28 combines with J gene TRBJ1-1, with 8 bases lining up with TRBD1. Germline CDR1 and CDR2: MDHEN and SYDVKM. Trimming removed 5 bases from V and 7 bases from J; junction bases left unmatched: 12. The CDR3 extends over 15 amino acids. Written as DNA, the CDR3 is TGTGCCAGCAGTAACCTAAGGGACAGGCGGGTTGAAGCTTTCTTT. Encoded protein: CASSNLRDRRVEAFF.

This clonotype was observed at least ten times. Here the CDR3 reads CASSLAIPGKNIQYF. The CDR3 DNA reads TGTGCCAGCAGTTTAGCGATCCCAGGGAAAAACATTCAGTACTTC. The genes are TRBV12-3 or TRBV12-4 and TRBJ2-4; D perhaps matches TRBD1 (5 bases). V dropped 0 bases and J dropped 4 bases, with 10 bases sitting between them. This CDR3 spans 15 amino acids.

This clonotype was seen a handful of times. V is TRBV11-2 and J is TRBJ1-6, with D possibly TRBD1 on 5 matching bases. The V gene's germline CDR1 is SGHAT and CDR2 FQNNGV. This CDR3 spans 15 amino acids. The V end was cut by 1 base, the J end by 6 bases, with 10 bases between. Written as DNA, the CDR3 is TGTGCCAGCAGCTTAGGAAGGGGAATTAATTCACCCCTCCACTTT. Its translation: CASSLGRGINSPLHF.

This clonotype was seen a few times. This sequence joins TRBV5-1 and TRBJ2-5; 11 nucleotides line up with TRBD2. CDR1 is SGHRS and CDR2 is YFSETQ in the germline V gene. This CDR3 contains 17 residues. V trimming: 4 bases; J trimming: 0 bases; junction bases outside the gene matches: 8. The CDR3 region has the DNA TGCGCCAGCAGCCTCACTGGACTAGCGGGTTACCAAGAGACCCAGTACTTC. Translation gives CASSLTGLAGYQETQYF.

This clonotype came up a few times. This chain links TRBV6-2 or TRBV6-3 with TRBJ2-1, with 9 bases lining up with TRBD1. The CDR3 extends over 20 amino acids. J gave up 7 bases and V 8 bases, and 27 bases lay outside the gene matches. Germline CDR1 reads MNHEY; CDR2 reads SVGEGT. CDR3 DNA sequence: TGTGCCAGCCCCTCTTTCCGGGACAGGGTAGAGCAGGCACGGGGGAATGAGCAGTTCTTC. Residues: CASPSFRDRVEQARGNEQFF.

The rearrangement links TRBV5-4 to TRBJ2-1, with 7 bases that match TRBD2. V gave up 4 bases and J gave up 6 bases; unmatched junction bases: 4. The germline gives CDR1 SGHNT, CDR2 YYREEE (reference sequence). This CDR3 contains 13 residues. CDR3 region: CASSGLVGNEQFF. In nucleotides, the CDR3 is TGTGCCAGCAGCGGACTAGTGGGCAATGAGCAGTTCTTC.

This clonotype was seen many times. The chain is built from TRBV7-9 and TRBJ2-5, with D perhaps matching TRBD1 (5 bases). With 5 bases removed from V and 5 bases from J, the gap between germline ends came to 12 bases. This CDR3 is built from 13 residues. Germline-derived CDR1 and CDR2 are SEHNR and FQNEAQ (reference sequence). The CDR3 DNA is TGTGCCAGCAGCCACAGGTCCGAGGAGACCCAGTACTTC. Protein product: CASSHRSEETQYF. Combining the CDR3 with reference TRBV7-9 and TRBJ2-5 gives the whole variable domain DTGVSQNPRHKITKRGQNVTFRCDPISEHNRLYWYRQTLGQGPEFLTYFQNEAQLEKSRLLSDRFSAERPKGSFSTLEIQRTEQGDSAMYLCASSHRSEETQYFGPGTRLLVL.

The table lists this clonotype with a few counts. The chain employs TRBV21-1 and TRBJ1-1; no check of the table's D call, TRBD1, against the DNA was made. TRBV21-1 is tagged as a pseudogene. The CDR3 covers 17 residues. CDR3 in amino acids: CASSARQGAFNRAEAFF. CDR3 DNA: TGTGCCAGCAGCGCGCGACAGGGTGCCTTCAATAGGGCTGAAGCTTTCTTT.

The chain has TRBV28 and TRBJ1-5, with D possibly matching TRBD1 (6 bases). V gave up 4 bases and J gave up 7 bases, with 14 bases separating them. Germline-derived CDR1 and CDR2 are MDHEN and SYDVKM. CDR3 size: 14 residues. This CDR3 reads CASSSPLGAQPQHF. CDR3 sequence (DNA): TGTGCCAGCAGTTCCCCCTTGGGGGCACAGCCCCAGCATTTT. Variable domain in full (rest from reference TRBV28 and TRBJ1-5): DVKVTQSSRYLVKRTGEKVFLECVQDMDHENMFWYRQDPGLGLRLIYFSYDVKMKEKGDIPEGYSVSREKKERFSLILESASTNQTSMYLCASSSPLGAQPQHFGDGTRLSIL.

The chain has TRBV2 and TRBJ2-7, with D hard to call. Trimming stripped 6 bases from V and 5 bases from J, with 11 bases between. Germline V gives CDR1 SNHLY, CDR2 FYNNEI. The CDR3 has 12 amino acids. In DNA, the CDR3 is TGTGCCAGCAGGCCCTCCTGGGACGAGCAGTACTTC. It translates to CASRPSWDEQYF.

The V gene is TRBV5-1, the J gene TRBJ2-6; a possible D gene is TRBD2 (6 bases). The V end lost 4 bases, the J end lost 1 base, and 15 bases lay between the germline ends. CDR1 is SGHRS and CDR2 is YFSETQ in the germline V gene. The CDR3 consists of 17 residues. CDR3 sequence: CASSGPGVWSGANVLTF. Here the CDR3 DNA reads TGCGCCAGCAGCGGGCCGGGGGTTTGGTCTGGGGCCAACGTCCTGACTTTC.